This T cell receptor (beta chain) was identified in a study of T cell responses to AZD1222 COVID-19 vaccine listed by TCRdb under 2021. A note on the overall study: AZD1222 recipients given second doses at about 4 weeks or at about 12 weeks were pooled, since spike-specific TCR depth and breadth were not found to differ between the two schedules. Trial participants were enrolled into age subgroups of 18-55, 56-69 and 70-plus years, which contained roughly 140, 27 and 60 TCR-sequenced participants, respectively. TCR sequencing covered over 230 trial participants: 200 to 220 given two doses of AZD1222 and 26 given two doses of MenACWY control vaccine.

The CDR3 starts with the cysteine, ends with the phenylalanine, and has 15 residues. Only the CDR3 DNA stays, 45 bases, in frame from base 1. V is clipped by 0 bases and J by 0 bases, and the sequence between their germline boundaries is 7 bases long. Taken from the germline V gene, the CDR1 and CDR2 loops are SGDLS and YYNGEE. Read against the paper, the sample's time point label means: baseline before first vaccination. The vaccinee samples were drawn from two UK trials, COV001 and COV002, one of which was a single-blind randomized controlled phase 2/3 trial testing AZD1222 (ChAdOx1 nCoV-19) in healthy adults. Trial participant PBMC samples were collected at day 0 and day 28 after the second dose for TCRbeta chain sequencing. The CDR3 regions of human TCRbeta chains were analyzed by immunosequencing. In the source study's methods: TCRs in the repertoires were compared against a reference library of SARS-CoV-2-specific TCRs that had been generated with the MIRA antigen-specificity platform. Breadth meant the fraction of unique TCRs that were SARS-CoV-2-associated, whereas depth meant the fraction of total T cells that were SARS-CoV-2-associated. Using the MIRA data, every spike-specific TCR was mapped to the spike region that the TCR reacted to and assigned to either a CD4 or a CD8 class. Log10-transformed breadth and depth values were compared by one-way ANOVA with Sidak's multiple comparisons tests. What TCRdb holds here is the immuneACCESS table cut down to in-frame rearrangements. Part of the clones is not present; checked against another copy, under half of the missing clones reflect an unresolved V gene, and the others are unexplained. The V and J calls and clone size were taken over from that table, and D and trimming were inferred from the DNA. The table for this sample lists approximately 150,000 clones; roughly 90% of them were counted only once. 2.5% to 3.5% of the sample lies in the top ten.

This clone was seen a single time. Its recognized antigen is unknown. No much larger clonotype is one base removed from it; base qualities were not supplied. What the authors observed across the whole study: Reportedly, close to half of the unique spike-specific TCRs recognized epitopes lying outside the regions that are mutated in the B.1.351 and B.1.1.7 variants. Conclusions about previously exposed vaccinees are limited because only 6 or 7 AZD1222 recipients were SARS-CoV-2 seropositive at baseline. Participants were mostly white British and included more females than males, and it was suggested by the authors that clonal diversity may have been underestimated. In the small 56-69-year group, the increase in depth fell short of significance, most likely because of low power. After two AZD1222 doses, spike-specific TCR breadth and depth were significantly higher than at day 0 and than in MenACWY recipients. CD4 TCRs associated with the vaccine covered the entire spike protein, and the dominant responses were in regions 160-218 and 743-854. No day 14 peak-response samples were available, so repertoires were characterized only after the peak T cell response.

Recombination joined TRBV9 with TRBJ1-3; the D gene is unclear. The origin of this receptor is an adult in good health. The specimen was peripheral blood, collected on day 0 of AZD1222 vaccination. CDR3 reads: CASSVEGSSGNTIYF. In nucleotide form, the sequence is TGTGCCAGCAGCGTAGAGGGCAGCTCTGGAAACACCATATATTTT.